The next 13 T cell receptor beta chains were all read from a single sample in a study of blood T cell repertoires in COVID-19. Measured with immunoSEQ multiplex PCR; TCRdb has only the in-frame clones, and not every one. The sample contains around 250,000 clones, approximately 80% of which appear only once. The specimen sequenced was PBMCs or T cells enriched from blood (not recorded which). The receptors here all came from a man aged 35 to 55 who had recovered from COVID-19.

This clone was observed once. The identical CDR3 is also encoded by other nucleotide sequences in the sample. The chain is built from TRBV9 and TRBJ2-3; D unresolved. Germline CDR1 is SGDLS and CDR2 is YYNGEE. The CDR3 consists of 14 residues. The V gene lost 0 bases and the J gene lost 3 bases, with 8 bases spanning the gap. The CDR3 region has the DNA TGTGCCAGCAGCGTAGCAGGCGCGACAGATACGCAGTATTTT. Translated, it gives CASSVAGATDTQYF.

This chain uses TRBV28 with TRBJ1-1, with D unclear. This CDR3 spans 12 amino acids. Between the trimmed V and J ends, which lost 1 base and 4 bases, there was a span of 4 bases. Germline assignment: CDR1 MDHEN and CDR2 SYDVKM. CDR3 nucleotide sequence: TGTGCCAGCAGTTTATCAGGCACTGAAGCTTTCTTT. Residues: CASSLSGTEAFF.

Remarks on this clone: The limits of the CDR3 on the DNA are not certain, so only TCRdb's listed CDR3 is given. The chain joins TRBV21-1 to TRBJ1-6; TRBD1 reflects the table's D call only, with no check against the DNA. TRBV21-1 is labeled a pseudogene. Including both end residues, the CDR3 is 20 amino acids long. CDR3: CASSKALVCLVGQGNSPLHF.

The chain combines TRBV11-2 with TRBJ1-4; weak D call: TRBD1 (6 bases). The V gene lost 5 bases and the J gene lost 8 bases, with 24 bases spanning the gap. CDR3 size: 17 residues. CDR1 and CDR2 (germline): SGHAT, FQNNGV. The CDR3 loop is CASSRDGGALGTEKLFF. CDR3 nucleotide sequence: TGTGCCAGCAGCCGTGACGGGGGGGCCCTAGGGACCGAAAAACTGTTTTTT.

The rearrangement links TRBV11-3 to TRBJ1-6; D ambiguous. V was clipped by 4 bases and J by 12 bases, with 13 bases between them. Germline assignment: CDR1 SGHNT and CDR2 YENEEA. The CDR3 runs 13 residues. The DNA for the CDR3 is TGTGCCAGCAGCTCCGCCAGACGAGGACCCCTCCACTTT. Translating it yields CASSSARRGPLHF.

The chain links TRBV7-2 to TRBJ1-2; D gene uncertain. The CDR3 covers 13 residues. With 1 base removed from V and 4 bases from J, the gap between germline ends came to 7 bases. Germline CDR1 reads SGHTA; CDR2 reads FQGNSA. The CDR3 spells CASSLDQVYGYTF. For the CDR3, the DNA is TGTGCCAGCAGCTTAGACCAGGTCTATGGCTACACCTTC.

The V call is TRBV12-5, the J call TRBJ2-3, with D uncertain. The germline V and J ends were trimmed by 2 bases and 6 bases, with 12 bases remaining between them. The CDR3 loop spans 14 amino acids. The germline CDR1 and CDR2 sequences are LGHNT and FRNRAP. This CDR3 reads CASGLTARADTQYF. Written as DNA, the CDR3 is TGTGCTAGTGGTTTGACGGCTAGAGCCGATACGCAGTATTTT.

The chain is built from TRBV9 and TRBJ2-5; TRBD2 matches at 9 bases. J was trimmed by 1 base and V by 0 bases; bases with no gene match: 10. The CDR3 runs 18 residues. From germline, CDR1 is SGDLS and CDR2 YYNGEE. The CDR3: CASSVAPPLAGAQETQYF. For the CDR3, the DNA is TGTGCCAGCAGCGTAGCTCCCCCTTTAGCGGGGGCCCAAGAGACCCAGTACTTC.

This clone is a singleton in its sample. This chain links TRBV5-1 with TRBJ1-2; D might be TRBD1 (5 bases). This CDR3 has 14 amino acids. Looked up from germline, CDR1 is SGHRS and CDR2 is YFSETQ. Trimming took off 6 bases at V and 5 bases at J, with 17 bases between the two ends. The CDR3, as DNA: TGCGCCAGCACCCCGGGGGGGGGAAATTATGGCTACACCTTC. This gives the protein CASTPGGGNYGYTF. Together with reference TRBV5-1 and TRBJ1-2, the CDR3 gives the full variable domain: KAGVTQTPRYLIKTRGQQVTLSCSPISGHRSVSWYQQTPGQGLQFLFEYFSETQRNKGNFPGRFSGRQFSNSRSEMNVSTLELGDSALYLCASTPGGGNYGYTFGSGTRLTVV.

The chain uses TRBV4-2 and TRBJ1-1; D not resolved. Between the trimmed V and J ends, which lost 0 bases and 10 bases, there was a span of 18 bases. Germline V gene sequence: CDR1 LGHNA, CDR2 YNFKEQ. This CDR3 has 15 residues. The CDR3 DNA reads as TGTGCCAGCAGCCAAGATCTAGGCGAGGGCGTTCGAGCTTTCTTT. This encodes CASSQDLGEGVRAFF.

DNA of the CDR3: TGTGCCAGCAGCGTAGAACTAGCGGCATGGAACTCCTACAATGAGCAGTTCTTC. Translation: CASSVELAAWNSYNEQFF. The chain joins TRBV9 to TRBJ2-1, with 8 positions matching TRBD2. V dropped 0 bases and J dropped 0; count of bases not matched to a gene: 8. Germline values: CDR1 SGDLS, CDR2 YYNGEE. The CDR3 totals 18 residues.

The CDR3 region has the DNA TGTGCCAGCAGCCAGCGGGGGGGCACAGATACGCAGTATTTT. Translated, it gives CASSQRGGTDTQYF. This chain links TRBV9 with TRBJ2-3, with 9 bases that match TRBD2. Trimming took 4 bases from V and 1 from J; bases not matched to a gene: 1. Germline CDR1 SGDLS, CDR2 YYNGEE. The CDR3 runs 14 residues.

The CDR3 nucleotides read TGTGCCAGCAGCCAGCTGCAGGGAGGTGCATCCGTCGAGCAGTTCTTC. Protein product: CASSQLQGGASVEQFF. V usage is TRBV3-1 (or the pseudogene TRBV3-2) and J usage is TRBJ2-1; D is possibly TRBD2 (6 bases). The CDR3 is 16 amino acids. Trimming took 3 bases from V and 10 from J, leaving 22 bases between them. The germline V gene has CDR1 LGHDT and CDR2 YNNKEL (reference sequence).